This T cell receptor (beta chain) came from a study of T cell changes during pregnancy in multiple sclerosis. CDR1 and CDR2 (germline): SEHNR, FQNEAQ (reference sequence). With 0 bases clipped from V and 7 bases from J, the junction kept 9 bases outside the gene matches. CDR3 length: 16 amino acids. Sequencing used immunoSEQ multiplex PCR; TCRdb keeps in-frame clones, though not all of them. The sample has about 46,000 clones, 85% to 95% seen once. This chain links TRBV7-9 with TRBJ2-3; 8 bases are a match to TRBD2. The source was CD8+ T cells from peripheral blood mononuclear cells, collected in the first trimester of pregnancy. The sequence was obtained from a female donor with multiple sclerosis, enrolled in a pregnancy study. The CDR3 sequence: CASSLARREGRYTQYF. The CDR3 DNA sequence: TGTGCCAGCAGCTTAGCGCGACGGGAGGGGAGGTATACGCAGTATTTT.